One sample yielded the 22 T cell receptor beta chains listed below, sequenced in a study of T-cell memory formation after mild COVID-19 (dated by TCRdb to 2020 to 2023). Library construction relied on 5' RACE. The sequencing machine was an Illumina NovaSeq 6000. The public reads were run again by TCRdb, first through fastp at Q25 and then through MiXCR, and only productive beta chains were kept. Merged by CDR3 protein, the rows form single entries marked with the most common genes and DNA. The sample table shows a few hundred thousand distinct CDR3 sequences, and more than 15% are seen once. The ten top clones hold about 22% of the sample. Specimen: PBMCs or a T cell subset sorted from them (not recorded which). The source of these receptors is a man aged 18 to 29 who had mild COVID-19 (a few samples of this study predate the infection). The sample titles of this study are shuffled in the database, so cell type and time point are left out; the donor was told from shared clones.

This clonotype was observed at least ten times. The rearrangement joins TRBV24-1 to TRBJ2-1; tentatively, D is TRBD1 or TRBD2 (5 bases each). CDR1 is KGHDR and CDR2 is SFDVKD in the germline V gene. The V gene lost 9 bases and the J gene lost 0 bases, with 11 bases spanning the gap. There are 14 residues in the CDR3. The DNA for the CDR3 is TGTGCCACCGGGGACCGCAGCTCCTACAATGAGCAGTTCTTC. The encoded protein is CATGDRSSYNEQFF.

This clonotype has a single count. The chain employs TRBV10-3 and TRBJ1-1; D gene uncertain. Trimming stripped 1 base from V and 6 bases from J, with 9 bases between. Germline CDR1 reads ENHRY; CDR2 reads SYGVKD. This CDR3 region has 13 residues. CDR3: CAISEWEGAEAFF. In nucleotides, the CDR3 is TGTGCCATCAGTGAGTGGGAAGGAGCTGAAGCTTTCTTT.

This clonotype is judged medium-sized. CDR3 loop: CASTLGTSGRHTQYF. In DNA form, the CDR3 reads TGTGCCAGCACCTTGGGGACTAGCGGGAGGCATACGCAGTATTTT. The rearrangement joins TRBV7-9 to TRBJ2-3; 15 bases line up with TRBD2. Looked up from germline, CDR1 is SEHNR and CDR2 is FQNEAQ (reference sequence). The V segment lost 7 bases and the J segment 7 bases; nucleotides outside the gene matches: 6. The CDR3 length is 15 residues.

The gene calls are TRBV7-9 and TRBJ1-2; the match to TRBD1 covers 8 bases. Trimming cost V 5 bases and J 0 bases; bases outside gene matches: 20. Germline CDR1 and CDR2: SEHNR and FQNEAQ (reference sequence). The CDR3 has 20 residues. Written as DNA, the CDR3 is TGTGCCAGCAGCCGAATGCAGGGGGCAATAAGCCGCCTAGCTAACTATGGCTACACCTTC. This sequence encodes CASSRMQGAISRLANYGYTF.

In its sample, this clonotype was seen a few times. The V call is TRBV11-2, the J call TRBJ1-6; TRBD1 might be the D (5 bases). Between the trimmed V and J ends, which lost 6 bases and 8 bases, there was a span of 11 bases. CDR3 size: 13 residues. Germline V gene sequence: CDR1 SGHAT, CDR2 FQNNGV. The CDR3: CASSTGTDSPLHF. As DNA, the CDR3 is TGTGCCAGCAGTACCGGGACGGATTCACCCCTCCACTTT.

This clonotype was seen a single time. The CDR3 loop reads CSAIPKHQSGVYGYTF. The CDR3 coding sequence is TGCAGTGCTATCCCAAAACATCAGTCGGGGGTCTATGGCTACACCTTC. V and J are TRBV20-1 and TRBJ1-2; D possibly corresponds to TRBD1 (5 bases). The CDR3 is 16 residues long. Trimming shortened V by 4 bases and J by 4 bases, and 22 bases separated the two germline ends. Germline lookup yields CDR1 DFQATT and CDR2 SNEGSKA (reference sequence).

This clonotype has only a few counts. This chain uses TRBV5-6 with TRBJ2-7; 10 positions agree with TRBD2. The germline CDR1 and CDR2 sequences are SGHDT and YYEEEE. This CDR3 comprises 17 residues. Losses at the gene ends were 0 bases for V and 3 bases for J; bases not matched to a gene: 9. The CDR3 nucleotides read TGTGCCAGCAGCTTGGAGGCTAGCGGGGGCCATTTCTACGAGCAGTACTTC. Protein product: CASSLEASGGHFYEQYF.

J is TRBJ2-3 and V is TRBV7-7; 7 bases fit TRBD2. V lost 2 bases, J lost 8 bases, and 7 bases stayed unmatched. Per the germline V gene, CDR1 is SSHAT and CDR2 is FNYEAQ (reference sequence). This CDR3 is built from 14 residues. CDR3 bases: TGTGCCAGCAGCTTACAAGCGGGGTCCGGTACGCAGTATTTT. Translated: CASSLQAGSGTQYF.

The chain links TRBV4-2 to TRBJ1-4, with D possibly matching TRBD1 (5 bases). V lost 7 bases to trimming and J lost 8 bases, with 11 bases between them. Per the germline V gene, CDR1 is LGHNA and CDR2 is YNFKEQ. This CDR3 contains 12 residues. The CDR3 loop reads CASTLGGEKLFF. The CDR3 nucleotides are TGTGCCAGCACGCTCGGGGGGGAAAAACTGTTTTTT.

V is TRBV18 and J is TRBJ1-2; no reliable D call. V lost 3 bases, J lost 3 bases, and 8 bases lay in between. Germline V lookup: CDR1 KGHSH, CDR2 LQKENI. This CDR3 is 13 amino acids long. CDR3 amino acids: CASSPLFDYGYTF. The CDR3 nucleotides are TGTGCCAGCTCACCCCTATTCGACTATGGCTACACCTTC. Using reference TRBV18 and TRBJ1-2 for the parts outside the CDR3, the full variable domain is NAGVMQNPRHLVRRRGQEARLRCSPMKGHSHVYWYRQLPEEGLKFMVYLQKENIIDESGMPKERFSAEFPKEGPSILRIQQVVRGDSAAYFCASSPLFDYGYTFGSGTRLTVV.

V usage is TRBV25-1 and J usage is TRBJ1-5; D ambiguous. This CDR3 has 10 residues. CDR1 is MGHDK, CDR2 SYGVNS, per germline. The germline V and J ends were trimmed by 10 bases and 3 bases, with 4 bases remaining between them. CDR3 region: CAKDNQPQHF. CDR3 in DNA: TGTGCCAAGGACAATCAGCCCCAGCATTTT.

This clonotype was counted at least ten times. This chain joins TRBV19 and TRBJ1-5, with D hard to call. From germline, CDR1 is LNHDA and CDR2 SQIVND (reference sequence). The CDR3 runs to 12 residues. Trimming took 4 bases from V and 5 from J, leaving 6 bases between them. Here the CDR3 reads CASSKQYQPQHF. CDR3 nucleotide sequence: TGTGCCAGTAGTAAACAATATCAGCCCCAGCATTTT.

This clonotype has ten or more counts. This chain joins TRBV4-1 and TRBJ2-1; weak D call: TRBD2 (5 bases). Trimming cost V 4 bases and J 9 bases, with 7 bases left between them. CDR3 length: 11 amino acids. Germline assignment: CDR1 MGHRA and CDR2 YSYEKL. The CDR3 reads CASSLAGEQFF. The CDR3, as DNA: TGCGCCAGCAGCCTCGCGGGTGAGCAGTTCTTC.

The sample holds many counts of this clonotype. This chain links TRBV2 with TRBJ1-2; D call uncertain. The V gene lost 10 bases and the J gene lost 7 bases, with 16 bases spanning the gap. Per germline, CDR1 SNHLY and CDR2 FYNNEI. This CDR3 region has 12 residues. The CDR3 bases are TGTGCCACTACGGACGTCGGTCGTGGCTACACCTTC. This translates into CATTDVGRGYTF.

V gene TRBV28 combines with J gene TRBJ2-7, with D unresolved. The V end lost 5 bases, the J end lost 6 bases, and 17 bases lay between the germline ends. CDR1 and CDR2 from the germline V gene are MDHEN and SYDVKM. This CDR3 has 14 residues. CDR3 nucleotide sequence: TGTGCCAGCAGTACAGTAGCAGTTAAGGGCGAGCAGTACGTC. Translating it yields CASSTVAVKGEQYV.

This clonotype was detected only a few times. The J gene is TRBJ2-5, the V gene TRBV7-3, with TRBD2 as a possible D gene (5 bases). There are 17 residues in the CDR3. The V and J ends lost 2 bases and 3 bases respectively, with 19 bases between them. Germline-derived CDR1 and CDR2 are SGHTA and FQGTGA. CDR3 sequence: CASSLAPDYEVEETQYF. DNA of the CDR3: TGTGCCAGCAGCTTAGCGCCTGACTACGAGGTGGAAGAGACCCAGTACTTC.

This clonotype was found a few times. This sequence joins TRBV4-1 and TRBJ2-1; 10 bases align to TRBD2. Trimming took 1 base from V and 4 from J; bases not matched to a gene: 1. The CDR3 covers 15 residues. Germline CDR1 is MGHRA and CDR2 is YSYEKL. The CDR3 loop is CASSQASGGYNEQFF. The CDR3 DNA reads as TGCGCCAGCAGCCAAGCTAGCGGGGGTTACAATGAGCAGTTCTTC.

This clonotype turned up a few times. V usage is TRBV2 and J usage is TRBJ1-2; a weak D match, TRBD1 (5 bases). The CDR3 length is 15 residues. The germline V gene has CDR1 SNHLY and CDR2 FYNNEI. V was pared by 0 bases and J by 3 bases, with 11 bases between. The CDR3 region is CASSEALQGYYGYTF. CDR3 coding DNA: TGTGCCAGCAGTGAAGCGCTTCAGGGATACTATGGCTACACCTTC.

This clonotype has just a few counts. This chain connects TRBV9 to TRBJ1-3, with 7 positions matching TRBD1. Germline assignment: CDR1 SGDLS and CDR2 YYNGEE. The CDR3 length is 15 residues. The V segment lost 3 bases and the J segment 0 bases; nucleotides outside the gene matches: 3. The CDR3 DNA reads as TGTGCCAGCAGCGGCGGGGACAGCTCTGGAAACACCATATATTTT. As protein: CASSGGDSSGNTIYF. The variable domain in full, with the rest retrieved from reference TRBV9 and TRBJ1-3, is DSGVTQTPKHLITATGQRVTLRCSPRSGDLSVYWYQQSLDQGLQFLIQYYNGEERAKGNILERFSAQQFPDLHSELNLSSLELGDSALYFCASSGGDSSGNTIYFGEGSWLTVV.

The J gene is TRBJ2-3, the V gene TRBV29-1; D remains ambiguous. Germline V gene data show CDR1 as SQVTM and CDR2 as ANQGSEA. Trimming shortened V by 6 bases and J by 2 bases, and 18 bases separated the two germline ends. This CDR3 region has 15 residues. The CDR3 loop reads CSVRDLPHSTDTQYF. The CDR3, as DNA: TGCAGCGTCAGAGACCTTCCACACTCCACAGATACGCAGTATTTT.

This clonotype has just a few counts. The chain joins TRBV4-3 to TRBJ2-3, with D perhaps matching TRBD1 (5 bases). The ends were cut back, 3 bases at V and 4 bases at J, with 17 bases in the middle. CDR1 is LGHNA, CDR2 YSLEER, per germline. The CDR3 contains 16 residues. The CDR3 sequence is CASSHSPPQGPDTQYF. DNA of the CDR3: TGCGCCAGCAGCCATTCCCCCCCCCAGGGCCCAGATACGCAGTATTTT.

The rearrangement uses TRBV4-2 and TRBJ2-4; D call uncertain. V shed 2 bases and J shed 5 bases, with 7 bases lying between them. CDR3 length equals 13 residues. From germline, CDR1 is LGHNA and CDR2 YNFKEQ. The CDR3 region has the DNA TGTGCCAGCAGCCAATCCTCCGAAAACATTCAGTACTTC. It translates to CASSQSSENIQYF.